Each of the 3 T cell receptor beta chains below was sequenced from the same sample in a study of preoperative IRX-2 immunotherapy in early breast cancer. The table came from immunoSEQ multiplex PCR; TCRdb's copy has only in-frame clones and leaves some out. The repertoire holds 890 or so clones, with 65% to 75% as singletons. As to treatment: preoperative locoregional IRX-2 cytokine immunotherapy. The specimen comprised tumor tissue, sampled after IRX-2 immunotherapy. The receptor set was obtained from a human donor with breast cancer.

By share, this clone counts as large. The rearrangement uses TRBV11-3 and TRBJ1-1; D gene uncertain. V lost 2 bases and J lost 1, with 8 bases in between. The CDR3 spans 14 residues. CDR1 and CDR2 from the germline V gene are SGHNT and YENEEA. CDR3 protein: CASSLFGENTEAFF. Here the CDR3 DNA reads TGTGCCAGCAGCTTATTCGGGGAGAACACTGAAGCTTTCTTT.

The genes are TRBV11-3 and TRBJ1-5, with a possible D match to TRBD1 (6 bases). CDR1 is SGHNT and CDR2 is YENEEA in the germline V gene. V lost 2 bases to trimming and J lost 4 bases, with 21 bases between them. The CDR3 has 18 residues. The CDR3 DNA is TGTGCCAGCAGCTTACCGACCGTTAACAGGGACGTTAATCAGCCCCAGCATTTT. Translated: CASSLPTVNRDVNQPQHF. Using reference TRBV11-3 and TRBJ1-5 for the parts outside the CDR3, the full variable domain is EAGVVQSPRYKIIEKKQPVAFWCNPISGHNTLYWYLQNLGQGPELLIRYENEEAVDDSQLPKDRFSAERLKGVDSTLKIQPAELGDSAVYLCASSLPTVNRDVNQPQHFGDGTRLSIL.

This rearrangement joins TRBV6-7 to TRBJ1-5; D remains ambiguous. TRBV6-7 is an open reading frame whose function is uncertain. V lost 0 bases to trimming and J lost 7 bases, with 7 bases between them. The CDR3 covers 13 residues. The CDR3 region has the DNA TGTGCCAGCAGTTACTCGAGGTTACAGCCCCAGCATTTT. Protein product: CASSYSRLQPQHF.